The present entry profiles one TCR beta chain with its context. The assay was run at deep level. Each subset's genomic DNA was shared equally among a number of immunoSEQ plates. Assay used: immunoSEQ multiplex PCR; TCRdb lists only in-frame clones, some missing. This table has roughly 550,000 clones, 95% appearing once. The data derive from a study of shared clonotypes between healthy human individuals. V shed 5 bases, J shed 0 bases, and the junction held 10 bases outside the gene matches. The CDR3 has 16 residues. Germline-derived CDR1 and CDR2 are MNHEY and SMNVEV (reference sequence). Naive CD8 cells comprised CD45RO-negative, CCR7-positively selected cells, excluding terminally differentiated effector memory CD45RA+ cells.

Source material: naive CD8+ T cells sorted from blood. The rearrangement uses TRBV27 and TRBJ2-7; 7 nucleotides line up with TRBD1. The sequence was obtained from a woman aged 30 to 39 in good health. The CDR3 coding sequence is TGTGCCAGCAGTCTCGCAGTTCGGGACAGCTCCTACGAGCAGTACTTC. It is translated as CASSLAVRDSSYEQYF.